This T cell receptor beta chain was recovered during a study of T cells expressing NK-cell markers. Study as a whole: The study sequenced eight donors, seven HCMV-seropositive and one seronegative. Overall study results and limits: Dominant NKG2C+ clonotypes were found to form about 1.0-7.5% of CD8+ T cells in more than five donors.

5'RACE template switching with UMIs produced the TCR beta cDNA. One entry per CDR3 protein, without DNA, is what TCRdb gives after re-calling the 5' RACE reads. This table lists 400,000 or so distinct CDR3 sequences. Germline V CDR1 and CDR2: DFQATT, SNEGSKA (reference sequence). The CDR3 extends over 14 amino acids. As concerns this clonotype: Its antigen is not identified.

This receptor was identified in a woman in her forties or fifties in good health. Sequencing was performed on blood T cells: a sorted CD56 or NKG2C T cell subset, CD4+ or CD8+ T cells, or bulk PBMC T cells (not recorded which). The chain links TRBV20-1 to TRBJ2-2; TCRdb indicates TRBD1, and absent DNA this call remains unverified. The CDR3 sequence: CSAKSTRWTGELFF.